This TCR beta chain is from a study of neurological immune-mediated disorders. This clonotype was detected many times. Its antigen is not known. Study observations and caveats: The expanded clones of different subjects shared no CDR3 amino acid sequences (suggesting private repertoires in all groups). HTLV-1-associated myelopathy had the most TCR clonal expansion, and multiple sclerosis had the least, less than healthy controls.

MiXCR was run by TCRdb on the 5' RACE reads, yielding one entry per CDR3 protein. The table lists almost 30,000 distinct CDR3 sequences, 9% to 13% of them singletons, with 5.8% in the top ten. The receptor comes from a woman aged 60-75 years in good health. Sequenced sample: PBMCs.

DNA of the CDR3: TGTGCCAGCAGTGAAGAGGATTCACCCCTCCACTTT. Its translation is CASSEEDSPLHF. V and J are TRBV6-1 and TRBJ1-6, with D hard to call. Germline loops: CDR1 MNHNS, CDR2 SASEGT. The CDR3 is 12 amino acids. Trimming removed 1 base from V and 8 bases from J, with 3 bases in between.